The clone carrying this TCR beta chain has at least ten counts. Its antigen is not known. The data are from a study of T-cell memory formation after mild COVID-19. Overall study context: Across donors, TCR clusters were largely donor specific. Findings and caveats of the study: Researchers report contracting CD4+ clones mostly in CM and EM, with CD8+ clones in EMRA. CD4+ bias marked clones expanding day 15 to 37, unlike balanced contracting clones.

TCRalpha and TCRbeta libraries used 5'RACE with constant-segment primers and UMIs. TCRdb redid the calling of the 5' RACE reads with MiXCR, one entry per CDR3 protein. The sample holds around 310,000 distinct CDR3 sequences, roughly 19% seen once. Looked up from germline, CDR1 is SGHRS and CDR2 is YFSETQ. This CDR3 comprises 15 residues. J lost 8 bases, V lost 4 bases, and 8 bases had no gene match. The chain carries TRBV5-1 and TRBJ1-4; TRBD1 agrees at 10 bases. The sample taken for sequencing was PBMCs or a T cell subset sorted from them (not recorded which). This TCR was recovered from a man aged 18 to 30 who had mild COVID-19 (a few samples of this study predate the infection). Cell type and time point are not known. The CDR3 DNA sequence: TGCGCCAGCAGCAGGTGGACAGGGGGATTGGAAAAACTGTTTTTT. It translates to CASSRWTGGLEKLFF.